This T cell receptor (beta chain) was obtained from a study of CD8 T cells in ankylosing spondylitis (dated by TCRdb to the late 2010s). Looking at the study overall: T cell receptor beta repertoires were profiled in healthy donors and ankylosing spondylitis patients so that disease-linked TCR variants could be found. The full study cohort comprised around 23 ankylosing spondylitis patients and about a hundred healthy donors. Peripheral blood was sampled, and synovial fluid was also collected from ankylosing spondylitis patients. Findings and caveats that apply to the study as a whole: The disease-linked clones had a CD8+ phenotype and were found at relatively low frequencies in peripheral blood. Some of the motif variants had been reported before in the synovial fluid and blood of reactive arthritis patients, a finding that suggests common disease-initiation mechanisms. A TCR beta motif made up of eight highly homologous amino acid variants appeared to be characteristic of blood from ankylosing spondylitis patients. The disease-linked clones were reported to be significantly enriched in matched synovial fluid samples from ankylosing spondylitis patients.

CDR1 SGHVS and CDR2 FQNEAQ are derived from the germline V gene. CDR3 length: 15 amino acids, cysteine to phenylalanine. Of the read, only the CDR3 DNA is kept; its 45 bases are in frame from base 1. Germline trimming: 5 bases from V, 8 bases from J; junction bases outside gene matches: 8. Sequencer: Illumina HiSeq 2500. Quantitative 5'-RACE with molecular barcodes was the method used to prepare the TCR beta libraries. From the authors' description of their analysis: To identify disease-linked TCR variants, a new computational method was used, one built on a probabilistic model of VDJ rearrangement. The public reads were quality trimmed at Q25 with fastp and then assembled into clones with MiXCR by TCRdb, keeping productive beta chains. Every CDR3 protein is listed once, alongside the most common genes and DNA of its rows. The V and J calls shown here were made by TCRdb, not taken from the authors' results. This sample is represented by 150,000 to 200,000 distinct CDR3 sequences; around 19% of them were singletons. The top ten clonotypes cover 7.8% of the sample.

This clonotype has ten or more counts. This clone's antigen is unknown. Per-base qualities were not stored, and no clone one base away is much larger. This sequence originates from a male donor with ankylosing spondylitis or in good health (not recorded which). The chain uses TRBV7-8 and TRBJ2-1; TRBD2 fits 11 bases in the junction. The sample comprised blood, either unsorted or a sorted T cell fraction (not recorded which). CDR3 sequence: CASSGRTSGLYEQFF. In nucleotides, the sequence is TGTGCCAGCAGCGGACGGACTAGCGGGCTCTATGAGCAGTTCTTC. With all but the CDR3 taken from the reference TRBV7-8 and TRBJ2-1 genes, the full variable domain is: GAGVSQSPRYKVAKRGQDVALRCDPISGHVSLFWYQQALGQGPEFLTYFQNEAQLDKSGLPSDRFFAERPEGSVSTLKIQRTQQEDSAVYLCASSGRTSGLYEQFFGPGTRLTVL.